The 20 T cell receptor beta chains below were found in one sample sequenced in a study of CD8 T cells in ankylosing spondylitis. TCRdb redid the calling of the 5' RACE reads with MiXCR, one entry per CDR3 protein. The data show 150,000 to 200,000 distinct CDR3 sequences, 15% to 20% seen once. Sequencing was carried out using blood, either unsorted or a sorted T cell fraction (not recorded which). These receptors all come from a male donor aged 10-35 years with ankylosing spondylitis or in good health (not recorded which).

This clonotype was detected ten times or more. The gene calls are TRBV24-1 and TRBJ2-3; 8 bases line up with TRBD1. Germline V lookup: CDR1 KGHDR, CDR2 SFDVKD. The CDR3 is made up of 15 amino acids. V shed 6 bases and J 3 bases; nucleotides not matched to a gene: 7. The CDR3 DNA sequence: TGTGCCACCAGTTCCGCAGGGGGCAGGACAGATACGCAGTATTTT. Its protein is CATSSAGGRTDTQYF.

This sequence joins TRBV25-1 and TRBJ1-1; 9 bases line up with TRBD1. The CDR3 covers 13 residues. V shed 6 bases and J 6 bases; nucleotides not matched to a gene: 5. CDR1 and CDR2 from the germline V gene are MGHDK and SYGVNS. The CDR3 DNA reads TGTGCCAGCAGATTGACAGGGGGTGCTGAAGCTTTCTTT. Translation gives CASRLTGGAEAFF.

The table lists this clonotype with a count of one. The chain recombines TRBV20-1 with TRBJ2-1, with 7 bases identical to TRBD1. J lost 2 bases, V lost 3 bases, and 10 bases had no gene match. The length of the CDR3 is 16 residues. Germline lookup yields CDR1 DFQATT and CDR2 SNEGSKA (reference sequence). The DNA of the CDR3 is TGCAGTGCTAGTCCCTTACAGGGGAGTGCCTACAATGAGCAGTTCTTC. It translates to CSASPLQGSAYNEQFF.

This clonotype was counted ten times or more. The chain joins TRBV6-2 or TRBV6-3 to TRBJ2-1; 8 bases are shared with TRBD1. CDR1 and CDR2 from the germline V gene are MNHEY and SVGEGT. CDR3 length: 16 residues. Trimming cost V 3 bases and J 7 bases; bases outside gene matches: 11. Written as DNA, the CDR3 is TGTGCCAGCAGTTATTTCGGCAGGGGGCGCGGTAATGAGCAGTTCTTC. As protein: CASSYFGRGRGNEQFF.

This clonotype was seen only a few times. The CDR3 DNA sequence: TGCAGTGCTAGAGCGGGAGGGTCCACAGATACGCAGTATTTT. It yields the protein CSARAGGSTDTQYF. The V gene is TRBV20-1, the J gene TRBJ2-3; 8 bases match TRBD2. The CDR3 is 14 residues long. Per the germline V gene, CDR1 is DFQATT and CDR2 is SNEGSKA (reference sequence). The V and J ends lost 1 base and 2 bases, in that order; junction bases with no gene match: 2.

In this sample, this clonotype turned up many times. This rearrangement joins TRBV10-1 to TRBJ2-3, with 8 positions matching TRBD1. V gave up 2 bases and J gave up 2 bases; unmatched junction bases: 3. Germline V gene lookup returns CDR1 WNHNN and CDR2 SYGVQD (reference sequence). This CDR3 region has 15 residues. CDR3 loop: CASSEPQGATDTQYF. DNA of the CDR3: TGCGCCAGCAGTGAGCCCCAGGGGGCCACAGATACGCAGTATTTT.

The sample holds many counts of this clonotype. V and J are TRBV19 and TRBJ2-1; 11 positions agree with TRBD2. This CDR3 has 15 amino acids. CDR1 is LNHDA and CDR2 is SQIVND in the germline V gene (reference sequence). V gave up 6 bases and J gave up 8 bases; unmatched junction bases: 9. For the CDR3, the DNA is TGTGCCAGTAGACCCCCACTAGCGGGAGTGGATGAGCAGTTCTTC. This gives the protein CASRPPLAGVDEQFF.

This clonotype was seen ten or more times. As DNA, the CDR3 is TGTGCCAGCAGCTTAGGGCAAGGGGATCAGCCCCAGCATTTT. Its translation: CASSLGQGDQPQHF. This chain links TRBV7-9 with TRBJ1-5; weak D call: TRBD1 (5 bases). The ends were cut back, 1 base at V and 5 bases at J, with 9 bases in the middle. The CDR3 is 14 residues long. Germline V lookup: CDR1 SEHNR, CDR2 FQNEAQ (reference sequence).

For the CDR3, the DNA is TGCAGTGCTAGCGGGGGCAATAGCGAAGAGACCCAGTACTTC. Amino acid sequence: CSASGGNSEETQYF. J is TRBJ2-5 and V is TRBV20-1; D tentatively reads TRBD1 or TRBD2 (6 bases each). Germline CDR1 and CDR2: DFQATT and SNEGSKA (reference sequence). CDR3 length: 14 amino acids. The V end was cut by 3 bases, the J end by 3 bases, with 14 bases between.

This clonotype was recorded at least ten times. The chain carries TRBV10-3 and TRBJ2-2; 11 bases are a match to TRBD1. CDR1 is ENHRY, CDR2 SYGVKD, per germline. The J segment lost 7 bases and the V segment lost 10 bases, leaving 11 bases of the junction unmatched. The CDR3 sequence is 15 residues long. CDR3 amino acids: CATTDAGTGGGELFF. The CDR3 nucleotides read TGTGCCACGACGGATGCCGGGACAGGGGGCGGGGAGCTGTTTTTT.

This clonotype has ten or more counts. The chain joins TRBV12-3 or TRBV12-4 to TRBJ2-5, with TRBD1 matching 7 bases. The CDR3 is 15 residues long. V trimming: 7 bases; J trimming: 5 bases; junction bases outside the gene matches: 13. The CDR3 DNA reads TGTGCCAGCAACCGTGGACAGGCGGCAGGGGAGACCCAGTACTTC. It codes for CASNRGQAAGETQYF.

This clonotype turned up a few times. This chain uses TRBV29-1 with TRBJ2-1; 8 bases line up with TRBD2. This CDR3 region has 13 residues. Unmatched junction bases numbered 5, after V lost 8 bases and J lost 2 bases. Germline lookup yields CDR1 SQVTM and CDR2 ANQGSEA. CDR3 amino acids: CSFSSGTYNEQFF. Written as DNA, the CDR3 is TGCAGCTTTAGTAGCGGGACCTACAATGAGCAGTTCTTC.

This clonotype was detected a few times. The chain uses TRBV12-5 and TRBJ1-6; D might be TRBD1 (5 bases). Germline CDR1 reads LGHNT; CDR2 reads FRNRAP. Trimming removed 5 bases from V and 1 base from J, with 9 bases in between. The CDR3 runs to 15 residues. The CDR3 region is CASGPGPSYNSPLHF. In DNA, the CDR3 is TGTGCTAGTGGTCCGGGACCTTCCTATAATTCACCCCTCCACTTT.

This clonotype has a count of ten or more. The V and J genes are TRBV4-3 and TRBJ2-3, with D maybe TRBD1 (6 bases). Germline CDR1 and CDR2: LGHNA and YSLEER. The germline V and J ends were trimmed by 0 bases and 8 bases, with 15 bases remaining between them. The CDR3 runs 15 residues. The CDR3, as DNA: TGCGCCAGCAGCCAAGAACAGGGATTCTCCGGTACGCAGTATTTT. This translates into CASSQEQGFSGTQYF.

This clonotype was seen at least ten times. The chain carries TRBV3-1 and TRBJ2-7, with D uncertain. Germline CDR1 reads LGHDT; CDR2 reads YNNKEL (reference sequence). Deletions cut 2 bases from V and 3 bases from J, with 2 bases between. This CDR3 has 11 residues. The CDR3 coding sequence is TGTGCCAGCAGCCAACTCTACGAGCAGTACTTC. Residues: CASSQLYEQYF.

This chain joins TRBV9 and TRBJ2-1; TRBD1 agrees at 9 bases. Germline V gene lookup returns CDR1 SGDLS and CDR2 YYNGEE. V shed 2 bases, J shed 6 bases, and the junction held 3 bases outside the gene matches. The CDR3 runs to 14 residues. CDR3 sequence reads: CASSVRDRVNEQFF. The DNA for the CDR3 is TGTGCCAGCAGCGTCCGGGACAGGGTCAATGAGCAGTTCTTC.

V is TRBV4-1 and J is TRBJ2-1, with D perhaps matching TRBD1 or TRBD2 (5 bases each). CDR1 MGHRA and CDR2 YSYEKL come from the germline V gene. Trimming removed 5 bases at V and 9 bases at J, with 11 bases between. The CDR3 extends over 12 amino acids. CDR3 in amino acids: CASSRGVFEQFF. The DNA of the CDR3 is TGCGCCAGCAGCAGAGGGGTGTTTGAGCAGTTCTTC.

At least ten counts were recorded for this clonotype. The rearrangement uses TRBV11-1 and TRBJ1-5; perhaps TRBD1 as D (5 bases). CDR3 size: 13 residues. Trimming cost V 5 bases and J 3 bases, with 8 bases left between them. From germline, CDR1 is SGHAT and CDR2 FQDESV (reference sequence). The DNA for the CDR3 is TGTGCCAGCAGCCGGGGGTTCAATCAGCCCCAGCATTTT. Amino acids: CASSRGFNQPQHF.

There are many counts of this clonotype. The chain combines TRBV7-9 with TRBJ1-5, with 8 bases fitting TRBD1. The CDR3 sequence is 13 residues long. V lost 4 bases to trimming and J lost 7 bases; unmatched junction nucleotides: 3. The germline V gene has CDR1 SEHNR and CDR2 FQNEAQ (reference sequence). CDR3 sequence: CASSYDRGQPQHF. CDR3 nucleotides: TGTGCCAGCAGCTACGACAGGGGACAGCCCCAGCATTTT.

The rearrangement joins TRBV10-3 to TRBJ2-7; 8 nucleotides line up with TRBD2. Per germline, CDR1 ENHRY and CDR2 SYGVKD. J was trimmed by 3 bases and V by 2 bases; bases with no gene match: 15. The CDR3 loop spans 18 amino acids. The CDR3 DNA reads as TGTGCCATCAGTGAGGAGCCTAAAACTAGCGGCTGGAACTACGAGCAGTACTTC. Amino acid sequence: CAISEEPKTSGWNYEQYF.